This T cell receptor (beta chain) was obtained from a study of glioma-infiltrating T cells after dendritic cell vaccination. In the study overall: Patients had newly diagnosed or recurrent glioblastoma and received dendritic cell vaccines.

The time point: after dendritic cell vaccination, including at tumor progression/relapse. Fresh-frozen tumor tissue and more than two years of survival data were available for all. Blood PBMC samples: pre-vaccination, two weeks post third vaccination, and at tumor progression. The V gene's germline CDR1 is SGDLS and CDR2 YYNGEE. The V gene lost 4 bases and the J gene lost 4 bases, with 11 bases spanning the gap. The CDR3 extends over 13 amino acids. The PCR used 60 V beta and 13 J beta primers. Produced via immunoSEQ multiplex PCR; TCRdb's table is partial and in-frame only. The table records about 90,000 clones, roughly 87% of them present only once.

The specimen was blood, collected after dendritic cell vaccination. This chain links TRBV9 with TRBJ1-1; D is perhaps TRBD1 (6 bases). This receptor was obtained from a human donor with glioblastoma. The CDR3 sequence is CASSIQGSTEAFF. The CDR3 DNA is TGTGCCAGCAGCATACAGGGAAGCACTGAAGCTTTCTTT.